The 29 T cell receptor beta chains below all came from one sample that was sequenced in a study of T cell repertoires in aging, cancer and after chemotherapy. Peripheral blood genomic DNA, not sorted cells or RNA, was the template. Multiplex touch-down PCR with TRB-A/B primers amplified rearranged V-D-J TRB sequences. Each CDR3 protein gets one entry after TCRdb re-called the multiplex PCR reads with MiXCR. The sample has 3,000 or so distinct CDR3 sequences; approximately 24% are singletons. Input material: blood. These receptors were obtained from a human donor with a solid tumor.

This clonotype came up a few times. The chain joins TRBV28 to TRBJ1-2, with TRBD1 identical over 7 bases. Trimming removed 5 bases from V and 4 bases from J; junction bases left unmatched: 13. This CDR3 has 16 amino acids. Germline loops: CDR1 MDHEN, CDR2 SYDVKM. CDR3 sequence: CASSPLQQGTLYGYTF. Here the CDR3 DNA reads TGTGCCAGCAGTCCCCTCCAACAGGGGACCCTCTATGGCTACACCTTC.

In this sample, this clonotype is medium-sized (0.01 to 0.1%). CDR3 coding DNA: TGTGCCACTCTCCTCGGGGGACAGGGGAGATACGAGCAGTACTTC. This sequence encodes CATLLGGQGRYEQYF. The V gene is TRBV6-1, the J gene TRBJ2-7, with TRBD1 matching 10 bases. The CDR3 spans 15 residues. Germline lookup yields CDR1 MNHNS and CDR2 SASEGT. With V trimmed by 10 bases and J by 4 bases, 13 bases remained unmatched.

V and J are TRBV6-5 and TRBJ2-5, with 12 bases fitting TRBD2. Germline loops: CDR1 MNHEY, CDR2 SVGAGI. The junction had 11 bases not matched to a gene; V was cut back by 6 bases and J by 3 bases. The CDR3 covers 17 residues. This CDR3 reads CASRPGVGLAGKETQYF. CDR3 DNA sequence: TGTGCCAGCAGGCCGGGGGTTGGACTAGCGGGGAAAGAGACCCAGTACTTC.

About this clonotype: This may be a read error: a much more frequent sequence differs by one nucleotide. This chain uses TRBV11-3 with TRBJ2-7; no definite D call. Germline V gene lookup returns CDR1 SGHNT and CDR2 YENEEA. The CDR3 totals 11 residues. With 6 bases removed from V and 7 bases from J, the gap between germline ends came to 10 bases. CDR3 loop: CASRAVEEQYF. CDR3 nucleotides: TGTGCCAGCAGGGCTGTGGAGGAGCAGTACTTC.

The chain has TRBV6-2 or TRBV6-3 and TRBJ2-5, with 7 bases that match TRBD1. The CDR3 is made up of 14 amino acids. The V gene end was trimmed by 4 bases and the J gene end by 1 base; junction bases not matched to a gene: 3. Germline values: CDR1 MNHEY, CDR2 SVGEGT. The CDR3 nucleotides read TGTGCCAGCAGTTCGGGACAGCCCCAAGAGACCCAGTACTTC. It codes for CASSSGQPQETQYF.

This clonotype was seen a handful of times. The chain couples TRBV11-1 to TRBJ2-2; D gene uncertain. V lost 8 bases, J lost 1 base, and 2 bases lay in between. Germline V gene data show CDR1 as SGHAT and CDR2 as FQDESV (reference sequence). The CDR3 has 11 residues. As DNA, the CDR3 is TGTGCCAGCCGGAACACCGGGGAGCTGTTTTTT. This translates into CASRNTGELFF.

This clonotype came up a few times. The CDR3 protein is CASRSAGGSYNEQFF. As DNA, the CDR3 is TGTGCCAGCAGATCCGCGGGGGGCTCCTACAATGAGCAGTTCTTC. The chain recombines TRBV28 with TRBJ2-1; 8 bases map to TRBD2. V gave up 6 bases and J gave up 0 bases; unmatched junction bases: 4. CDR1 is MDHEN, CDR2 SYDVKM, per germline. The CDR3 is 15 amino acids.

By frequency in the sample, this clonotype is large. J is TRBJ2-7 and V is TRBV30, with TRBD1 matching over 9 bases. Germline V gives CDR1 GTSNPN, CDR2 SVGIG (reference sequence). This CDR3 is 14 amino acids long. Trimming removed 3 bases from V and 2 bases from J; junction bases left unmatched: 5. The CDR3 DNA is TGTGCCTGGAGGGGGACAGGGTCCGCCTACGAGCAGTACTTC. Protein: CAWRGTGSAYEQYF.

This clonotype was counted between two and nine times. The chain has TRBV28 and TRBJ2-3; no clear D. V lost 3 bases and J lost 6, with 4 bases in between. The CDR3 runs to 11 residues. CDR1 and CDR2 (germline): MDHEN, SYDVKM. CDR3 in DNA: TGTGCCAGCAGTTTTGAGGATACGCAGTATTTT. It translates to CASSFEDTQYF.

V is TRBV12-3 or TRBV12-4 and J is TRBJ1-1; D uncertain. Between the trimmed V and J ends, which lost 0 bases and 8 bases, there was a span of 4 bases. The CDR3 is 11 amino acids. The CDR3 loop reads CASSLALEAFF. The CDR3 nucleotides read TGTGCCAGCAGTTTAGCGCTGGAAGCTTTCTTT.

CDR3 amino acids: CASSGGDTQYF. The DNA for the CDR3 is TGTGCCAGTTCTGGAGGAGATACGCAGTATTTT. The J gene is TRBJ2-3, the V gene TRBV6-5; D may be TRBD2 (5 bases). The length of the CDR3 is 11 residues. Trimming took 9 bases from V and 5 from J, leaving 9 bases between them. From germline, CDR1 is MNHEY and CDR2 SVGAGI.

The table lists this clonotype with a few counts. CDR3 nucleotide sequence: TGTGCCAGCAGCTTAATGGGGGGGACCATGAACACTGAAGCTTTCTTT. Amino acids: CASSLMGGTMNTEAFF. J is TRBJ1-1 and V is TRBV5-4; D might be TRBD1 (5 bases). The CDR3 runs 16 residues. Germline V CDR1 and CDR2: SGHNT, YYREEE (reference sequence). Trimming pared 2 bases from V and 0 bases from J, leaving 14 bases between.

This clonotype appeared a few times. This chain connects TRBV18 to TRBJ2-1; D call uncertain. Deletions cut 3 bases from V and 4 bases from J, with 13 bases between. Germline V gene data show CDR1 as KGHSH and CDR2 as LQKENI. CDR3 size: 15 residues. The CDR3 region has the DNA TGTGCCAGCTCACCTCCCAGTGGTTCGTACAATGAGCAGTTCTTC. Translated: CASSPPSGSYNEQFF.

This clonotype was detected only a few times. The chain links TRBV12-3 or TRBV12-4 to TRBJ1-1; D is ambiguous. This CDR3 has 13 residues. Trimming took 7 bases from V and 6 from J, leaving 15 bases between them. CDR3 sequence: CASTLRDWAEAFF. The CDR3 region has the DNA TGTGCCAGCACTCTACGGGATTGGGCTGAAGCTTTCTTT.

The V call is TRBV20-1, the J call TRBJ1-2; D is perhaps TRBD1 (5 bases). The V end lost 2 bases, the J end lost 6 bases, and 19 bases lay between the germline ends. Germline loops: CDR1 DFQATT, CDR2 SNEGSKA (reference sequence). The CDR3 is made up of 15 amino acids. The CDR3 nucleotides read TGCAGTGCTAGAATACTGCAGGGCGGTACGGATGGCTACACCTTC. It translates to CSARILQGGTDGYTF.

The CDR3 spells CASSSRGEREPSYEQYF. Here the CDR3 DNA reads TGTGCCAGCAGCTCCCGGGGGGAGCGGGAGCCGTCCTACGAGCAGTACTTC. This chain uses TRBV7-9 with TRBJ2-7, with TRBD2 matching 8 bases. The CDR3 runs 17 residues. Germline V gives CDR1 SEHNR, CDR2 FQNEAQ (reference sequence). Trimming removed 4 bases from V and 1 base from J; junction bases left unmatched: 12.

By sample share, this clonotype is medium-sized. The CDR3 coding sequence is TGTGCCAGCAGCTTAGGGGACGGTGGGGAGCAGTTCTTC. Translated: CASSLGDGGEQFF. The rearrangement uses TRBV7-2 and TRBJ2-1; either TRBD1 or TRBD2 may fit D (5 bases each). Germline V gene lookup returns CDR1 SGHTA and CDR2 FQGNSA. The V gene lost 1 base and the J gene lost 10 bases, with 11 bases spanning the gap. The CDR3 extends over 13 amino acids.

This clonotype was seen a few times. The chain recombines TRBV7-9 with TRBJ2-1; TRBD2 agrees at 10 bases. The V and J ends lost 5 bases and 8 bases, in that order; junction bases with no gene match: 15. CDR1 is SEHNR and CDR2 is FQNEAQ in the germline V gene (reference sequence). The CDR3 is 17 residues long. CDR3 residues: CASSGLAGESGMDEQFF. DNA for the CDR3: TGTGCCAGCAGCGGGCTAGCGGGGGAATCGGGAATGGATGAGCAGTTCTTC.

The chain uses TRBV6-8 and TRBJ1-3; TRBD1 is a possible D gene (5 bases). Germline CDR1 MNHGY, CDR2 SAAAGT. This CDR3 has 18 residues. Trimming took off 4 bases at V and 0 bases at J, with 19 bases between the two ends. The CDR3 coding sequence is TGTGCCAGCAGTTTATATCCCGGACCAGGGCGCTCTGGAAACACCATATATTTT. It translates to CASSLYPGPGRSGNTIYF.

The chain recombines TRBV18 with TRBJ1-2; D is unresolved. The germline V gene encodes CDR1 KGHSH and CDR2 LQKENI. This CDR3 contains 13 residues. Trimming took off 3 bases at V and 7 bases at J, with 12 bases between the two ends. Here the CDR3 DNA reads TGTGCCAGCTCACCGGCGGCCGGTCGTGGCTACACCTTC. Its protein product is CASSPAAGRGYTF.

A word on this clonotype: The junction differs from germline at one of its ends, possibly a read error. The CDR3 is CASRLGYGAYGYTF. CDR3 DNA: TGTGCCAGCAGGTTAGGTTACGGGGCTTATGGCTACACCTTC. The genes are TRBV11-3 and TRBJ1-2; D may be TRBD1 (5 bases). The length of the CDR3 is 14 residues. Germline V gives CDR1 SGHNT, CDR2 YENEEA.

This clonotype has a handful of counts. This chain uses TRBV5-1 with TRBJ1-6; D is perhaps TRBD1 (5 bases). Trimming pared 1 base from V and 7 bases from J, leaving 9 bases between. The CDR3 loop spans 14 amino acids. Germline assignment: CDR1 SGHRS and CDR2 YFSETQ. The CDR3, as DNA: TGCGCCAGCAGCTTGAGGTCAGGGAATTCACCCCTCCACTTT. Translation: CASSLRSGNSPLHF.

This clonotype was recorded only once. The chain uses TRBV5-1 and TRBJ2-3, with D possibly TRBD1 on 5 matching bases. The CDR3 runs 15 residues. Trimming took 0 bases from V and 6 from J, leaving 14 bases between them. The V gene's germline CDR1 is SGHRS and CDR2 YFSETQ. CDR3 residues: CASSLARAPGDTQYF. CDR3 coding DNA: TGCGCCAGCAGCTTGGCCAGGGCTCCCGGGGATACGCAGTATTTT.

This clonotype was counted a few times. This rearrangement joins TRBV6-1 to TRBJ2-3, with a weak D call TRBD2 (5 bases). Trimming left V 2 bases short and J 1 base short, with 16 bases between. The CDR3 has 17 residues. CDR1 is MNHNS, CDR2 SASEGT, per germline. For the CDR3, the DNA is TGTGCCAGCAGTGAAACCCCGCCCTTGGAGGGCACAGATACGCAGTATTTT. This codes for CASSETPPLEGTDTQYF.

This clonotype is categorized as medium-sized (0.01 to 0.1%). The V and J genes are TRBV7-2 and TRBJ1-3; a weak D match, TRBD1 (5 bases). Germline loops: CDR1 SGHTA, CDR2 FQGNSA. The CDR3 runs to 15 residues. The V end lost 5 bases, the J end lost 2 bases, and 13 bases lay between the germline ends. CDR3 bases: TGTGCCAGCAGCCCCGCCAGGGCGACTGGAAACACCATATATTTT. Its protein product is CASSPARATGNTIYF.

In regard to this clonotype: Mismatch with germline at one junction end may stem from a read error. The chain's CDR3 is CASSLGGVPQETQYF. The CDR3 coding sequence is TGCGCCAGCAGCTTGGGGGGGGTCCCACAAGAGACCCAGTACTTC. The chain recombines TRBV5-5 with TRBJ2-5, with 7 positions matching TRBD2. The CDR3 loop spans 15 amino acids. CDR1 is SGHKS, CDR2 YYEKEE, per germline (reference sequence).

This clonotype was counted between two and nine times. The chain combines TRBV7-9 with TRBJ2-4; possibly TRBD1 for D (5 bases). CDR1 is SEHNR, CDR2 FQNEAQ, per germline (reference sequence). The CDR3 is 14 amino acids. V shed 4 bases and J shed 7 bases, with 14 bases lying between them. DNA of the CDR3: TGTGCCAGCAGCTCGACAGTGGCTCAGAACATTCAGTACTTC. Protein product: CASSSTVAQNIQYF.

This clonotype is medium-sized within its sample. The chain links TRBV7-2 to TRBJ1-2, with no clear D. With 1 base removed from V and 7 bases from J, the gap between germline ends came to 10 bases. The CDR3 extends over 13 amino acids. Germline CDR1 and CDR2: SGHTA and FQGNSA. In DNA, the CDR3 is TGTGCCAGCAGCTTAGGGACCGCCTCTGGCTACACCTTC. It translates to CASSLGTASGYTF.

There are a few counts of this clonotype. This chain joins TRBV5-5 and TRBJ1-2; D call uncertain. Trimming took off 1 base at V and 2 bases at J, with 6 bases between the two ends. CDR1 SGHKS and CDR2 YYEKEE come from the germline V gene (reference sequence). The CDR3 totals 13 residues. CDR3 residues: CASSLTQNYGYTF. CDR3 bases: TGTGCCAGCAGCTTGACACAGAACTATGGCTACACCTTC. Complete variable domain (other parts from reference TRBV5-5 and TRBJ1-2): DAGVTQSPTHLIKTRGQQVTLRCSPISGHKSVSWYQQVLGQGPQFIFQYYEKEERGRGNFPDRFSARQFPNYSSELNVNALLLGDSALYLCASSLTQNYGYTFGSGTRLTVV.